The present TCR beta chain was sequenced within a study of blood T cell repertoires in COVID-19 (dated by TCRdb to the early 2020s). Background on the whole study: Samples from collaborators originated in the United States, Italy and Spain and spanned both the acute and convalescent phases of COVID-19. A freely available public database, intended as a resource for researchers studying the immune response to SARS-CoV-2, is where the repertoires were released. The material from the prospective study consisted of cDNA or gDNA derived from T cells, B-cell-depleted T cells, or PBMCs. A de-identified subject ID, COVID-19 status, age in years and sex were almost always included in the sample metadata. The samples were drawn from the first 160 participants of the ongoing ImmuneRACE study and from 1,200 or so subjects provided by 6 global collaborators. Where available, HLA class I and class II types were taken from metadata supplied by the sample provider and were not determined by assay-based typing. Subjects who had been exposed to COVID-19, were actively infected with it, or had recovered from it provided the deeply sampled blood TCRbeta repertoires that made up the dataset. Findings and caveats that apply to the study as a whole: How much clinical and demographic metadata was included differed by source and by participant, and the metadata was provided uncurated.

The CDR3 has 14 amino acids, counting the end cysteine and phenylalanine. Solely the CDR3 DNA is kept, with 42 bases framed from the first base. The germline V gene encodes CDR1 SGHKS and CDR2 YYEKEE (reference sequence). V and J are trimmed by 1 base and 4 bases, and the gene matches miss 4 bases of the junction. TCRbeta CDR3 regions were amplified from genomic DNA by means of the immunoSEQ Assay, a bias-controlled multiplex PCR. The authors processed their data as follows. The number of nucleated cells in each sample was estimated from the amplification of reference gene primers within the assay. To quantify the absolute abundance of each unique TCRbeta CDR3 rearrangement, sequence reads were collapsed and filtered. For each sample, productive Simpson clonality was calculated as the square root of Simpson's diversity index across productive rearrangements. Sourced from immuneACCESS, this table was stored by TCRdb with only in-frame sequences that have V and J called. A share of the clones is absent; for the studies checked, an unresolved V gene accounts for under half, and the remainder has no known explanation. V, J and clone size are taken as reported in that table, and D and trimming were inferred from the DNA itself. The sample yields 150,000 to 200,000 clones; 92% were counted once. About 4.8% of the sample goes to the ten largest clones.

Remarks on this clone: Its target antigen remains unknown. Base-call qualities are not available, and no considerably larger clone is one nucleotide away.

In Seattle, one collaborating source enrolled patients while the infection was active and tracked those patients longitudinally over the course of disease. Collaborating institutions collected whole blood in K2EDTA tubes following their own protocols. For TCRbeta analysis, collaborators shipped samples in one of three forms: frozen whole blood, isolated PBMCs, or DNA extracted from either of those sample types. Recombination joined TRBV5-5 with TRBJ1-1, with 7 junctional bases fitting TRBD1. The sequence was obtained from a man younger than 40 with COVID-19, enrolled during active disease. Sequencing used peripheral blood. The DNA sequence follows: TGTGCCAGCAGCTTGATTGCAGGGGGCACTGAAGCTTTCTTT. The resulting protein is CASSLIAGGTEAFF. Where the CDR3 stops, the reference TRBV5-5 and TRBJ1-1 genes take over; the full variable domain is DAGVTQSPTHLIKTRGQQVTLRCSPISGHKSVSWYQQVLGQGPQFIFQYYEKEERGRGNFPDRFSARQFPNYSSELNVNALLLGDSALYLCASSLIAGGTEAFFGQGTRLTVV.